The 19 T cell receptor beta chains below were found in one sample sequenced in a study of T cells after yellow fever vaccination. MiXCR, run by TCRdb on the 5' RACE reads, gives a single entry per CDR3 protein. Here the sample spans a few hundred thousand distinct CDR3 sequences, approximately 4% being singletons. Sequencing used PBMCs, obtained 5 days after the yellow fever booster vaccination. The source is a man aged 18-30 years who received the YFV17D yellow fever vaccine.

This clonotype was observed at least ten times. The CDR3 here is CASSPWTLVDTQYF. CDR3 bases: TGTGCCAGCAGCCCTTGGACCCTCGTAGATACGCAGTATTTT. This chain connects TRBV3-2 to TRBJ2-3; TRBD2, the table's D call, lacks a check against the DNA. TRBV3-2 is an annotated pseudogene. The CDR3 runs to 14 residues.

V gene TRBV19 combines with J gene TRBJ1-5; tentative D call: TRBD1 (5 bases). Trimming took 3 bases from V and 5 from J, leaving 8 bases between them. This CDR3 has 13 residues. Per germline, CDR1 LNHDA and CDR2 SQIVND (reference sequence). CDR3 DNA sequence: TGTGCCAGTAGTATCCAGGGCTATCAGCCCCAGCATTTT. Translated: CASSIQGYQPQHF.

J is TRBJ1-1 and V is TRBV7-6; no reliable D call. CDR3 length: 13 residues. CDR1 is SGHVS, CDR2 FNYEAQ, per germline. With 2 bases removed from V and 5 bases from J, the gap between germline ends came to 9 bases. Here the CDR3 DNA reads TGTGCCAGCAGCTTATCCAGGATAACTGAAGCTTTCTTT. This sequence encodes CASSLSRITEAFF.

There are many counts of this clonotype. This chain uses TRBV10-3 with TRBJ2-1, with TRBD2 matching 7 bases. The germline V gene has CDR1 ENHRY and CDR2 SYGVKD. V shed 6 bases, J shed 7 bases, and the junction held 12 bases outside the gene matches. The length of the CDR3 is 15 residues. The CDR3, as DNA: TGTGCCATCAGGACGGACGGGATGGGGGGGAATGAGCAGTTCTTC. Its translation is CAIRTDGMGGNEQFF.

This clonotype was picked up many times. The chain uses TRBV10-3 and TRBJ2-1; 8 bases agree with TRBD2. The junction had 9 bases not matched to a gene; V was cut back by 10 bases and J by 7 bases. Germline values: CDR1 ENHRY, CDR2 SYGVKD. This CDR3 spans 13 amino acids. CDR3 protein: CATKQASGNEQFF. The CDR3, as DNA: TGTGCCACAAAGCAAGCTAGCGGGAATGAGCAGTTCTTC.

The rearrangement uses TRBV5-1 and TRBJ2-5, with D possibly TRBD1 on 7 matching bases. Germline CDR1 reads SGHRS; CDR2 reads YFSETQ. V was trimmed by 0 bases and J by 4 bases, leaving 10 bases between them. The CDR3 has 14 residues. The CDR3, as DNA: TGCGCCAGCAGCTTGGGGAGGGGGCCAGAGACCCAGTACTTC. Encoded protein: CASSLGRGPETQYF.

The V call is TRBV7-2, the J call TRBJ2-5; 13 bases match TRBD2. The CDR3 is 17 residues long. CDR1 is SGHTA and CDR2 is FQGNSA in the germline V gene. V lost 1 base to trimming and J lost 4 bases; unmatched junction nucleotides: 6. Here the CDR3 DNA reads TGTGCCAGCAGCTTAGGACTAGCGGGGGGTGTTCGAGAGACCCAGTACTTC. Its protein is CASSLGLAGGVRETQYF.

This clonotype was seen ten or more times. For the CDR3, the DNA is TGTGCCAGCAGGCGAAGGGGGATGGAGACCCAGTACTTC. It is translated as CASRRRGMETQYF. This chain uses TRBV3-1 with TRBJ2-5; D possibly corresponds to TRBD1 (6 bases). V shed 6 bases and J shed 5 bases, with 13 bases lying between them. CDR3 length: 13 residues. Looked up from germline, CDR1 is LGHDT and CDR2 is YNNKEL (reference sequence).

This clonotype was detected only a few times. The chain recombines TRBV11-3 with TRBJ2-1; 8 bases line up with TRBD1. The trim removed 5 bases at V and 4 bases at J, leaving 7 bases unmatched. The CDR3 is 15 amino acids. The germline gives CDR1 SGHNT, CDR2 YENEEA. The CDR3 DNA follows: TGTGCCAGCAGCGCCCGGGACAGGAGGTACAATGAGCAGTTCTTC. Translation gives CASSARDRRYNEQFF.

The gene calls are TRBV10-3 and TRBJ1-2, with TRBD1 as a possible D gene (5 bases). V lost 2 bases and J 6 bases, leaving 16 bases between the germline ends. The CDR3 is 15 residues long. Germline lookup yields CDR1 ENHRY and CDR2 SYGVKD. The CDR3 here is CAISESVLRDHGYTF. DNA of the CDR3: TGTGCCATCAGTGAGAGCGTCCTCAGGGATCATGGCTACACCTTC.

This clonotype appeared many times. The chain carries TRBV4-2 and TRBJ2-1; 10 bases agree with TRBD2. Germline-derived CDR1 and CDR2 are LGHNA and YNFKEQ. V was pared by 4 bases and J by 4 bases, with 10 bases of the junction left unmatched. The length of the CDR3 is 17 residues. The CDR3 nucleotides are TGTGCCAGCAGCCTTAACGGCGGGACTAGCGAATACAATGAGCAGTTCTTC. It specifies CASSLNGGTSEYNEQFF.

This clonotype has more than one count but fewer than ten. This chain connects TRBV4-1 to TRBJ2-3; D may match TRBD1 or TRBD2 (5 bases each). The germline V and J ends were trimmed by 1 base and 4 bases, with 9 bases remaining between them. The CDR3 runs 14 residues. Germline loops: CDR1 MGHRA, CDR2 YSYEKL. The CDR3 DNA reads TGCGCCAGCAGCCAAGCTTGGGGGTCAGATACGCAGTATTTT. Amino acids: CASSQAWGSDTQYF.

J is TRBJ2-7 and V is TRBV28; D may be TRBD1 (5 bases). The V gene lost 8 bases and the J gene lost 4 bases, with 18 bases spanning the gap. This CDR3 is built from 14 residues. Germline CDR1 and CDR2: MDHEN and SYDVKM. The CDR3 bases are TGTGCCAGCTCAACCCACGACAGCCGGTACGAGCAGTACGTC. Its protein product is CASSTHDSRYEQYV.

This clonotype was counted many times. The rearrangement uses TRBV5-4 and TRBJ2-5; D unresolved. The CDR3 contains 14 residues. CDR1 is SGHNT, CDR2 YYREEE, per germline (reference sequence). Trimming shortened V by 0 bases and J by 4 bases, and 10 bases separated the two germline ends. CDR3 loop: CASSLATQGETQYF. The CDR3 region has the DNA TGTGCCAGCAGCTTGGCCACACAAGGAGAGACCCAGTACTTC.

This clonotype showed up many times. The rearrangement joins TRBV10-3 to TRBJ2-1; D not certain. V gave up 4 bases and J gave up 5 bases, with 9 bases separating them. This CDR3 region has 13 residues. CDR1 ENHRY and CDR2 SYGVKD come from the germline V gene. CDR3 residues: CAISAPGHNEQFF. The DNA for the CDR3 is TGTGCCATCAGTGCCCCCGGTCACAATGAGCAGTTCTTC.

There are a few counts of this clonotype. Its ends do not fully match the called genes, so a read error is possible. CDR3 sequence reads: CDSSSNRGDTQYF. In DNA form, the CDR3 reads TGTGACAGCAGCTCTAACAGGGGAGATACGCAGTATTTT. V is TRBV7-2 and J is TRBJ2-3, with 7 bases fitting TRBD1. The length of the CDR3 is 13 residues. Germline V gives CDR1 SGHTA, CDR2 FQGNSA.

This clonotype appeared a few times. The chain uses TRBV5-1 and TRBJ1-2, with 8 bases that match TRBD1. Germline CDR1 SGHRS, CDR2 YFSETQ. The J segment lost 4 bases and the V segment lost 2 bases, leaving 1 base of the junction unmatched. This CDR3 has 13 amino acids. CDR3 sequence: CASSFGTGYGYTF. Written as DNA, the CDR3 is TGCGCCAGCAGCTTCGGGACAGGCTATGGCTACACCTTC.

The chain couples TRBV20-1 to TRBJ2-3; 7 bases line up with TRBD1. Germline V gene sequence: CDR1 DFQATT, CDR2 SNEGSKA (reference sequence). V lost 5 bases, J lost 1 base, and 3 bases stayed unmatched. The CDR3 runs 13 residues. The CDR3 DNA follows: TGCAGTGCTCCTGACAGGGGCACAGATACGCAGTATTTT. Protein: CSAPDRGTDTQYF.

Comment on this clonotype: With a much larger clone just one base away, this may be a read error. The V and J genes are TRBV4-1 and TRBJ2-4; possibly TRBD1 or TRBD2 for D (6 bases each). The V gene's germline CDR1 is MGHRA and CDR2 YSYEKL. The CDR3 is 13 amino acids. V lost 4 bases and J lost 9, with 13 bases in between. The CDR3 protein is CASSRQAGTIQYF. The CDR3 DNA reads TGCGCCAGCAGCCGACAGGCGGGGACCATTCAGTACTTC.